This is a list of T cell receptor beta chains from one sample in a study of T cell responses to AZD1222 COVID-19 vaccine. Sequenced by immunoSEQ multiplex PCR; TCRdb stores in-frame clones only, minus some. This sample has under 150,000 clones, with 70% to 90% found just once. This sample comprised peripheral blood, obtained on day 0 of AZD1222 vaccination. The receptors originated from an adult in good health. Both conserved end residues are trimmed from each CDR3. The listing skips clone size in some rows; elsewhere it reads once, few, many or a size class.

V: TRBV18; size: few; CDR3: ASSDRGNGYT
V: TRBV5-1; size: -; CDR3: ASSVSRDKPF
V: TRBV21-1; size: -; CDR3: ASSKRVSRGRSAYGYT
V: TRBV4-2; size: -; CDR3: ASTTYNTDTQY
V: TRBV18; size: -; CDR3: ASSKGNTEAF
V: TRBV9; size: -; CDR3: ASSETGWDEKLF
V: TRBV29-1; size: -; CDR3: SGQGWNTEAF
V: TRBV12-5; size: -; CDR3: ASGLFSFEVGTSGRPVAKNIQY
V: TRBV24-1; size: once; CDR3: AGGSTWLQGNAGELF
V: TRBV2; size: -; CDR3: ASTVDRVGTEAF
V: TRBV6-5; size: few; CDR3: ASATGSGANVLT
V: TRBV19; size: -; CDR3: ASDPPGTGGNEQF
V: TRBV7-9; size: -; CDR3: ASSLGPDQPQH
V: TRBV19; size: few; CDR3: ASTSPGELGNYGYT